This T cell receptor (beta chain) was recorded in a study of blood T cell repertoires in COVID-19. Study context: Collection of acute and convalescent COVID-19 samples took place in the United States, Italy and Spain. Sample material is recorded as cDNA or gDNA derived from T cells, B-cell-depleted T cells, or PBMCs.

Participants had their cohort set by participant-reported clinical history. Donors in Cohort 3 counted as recovered after two negative PCRs, clearance, or symptom resolution. The assay was immunoSEQ multiplex PCR, and TCRdb's table has in-frame clones only and misses some. The data contain 300,000 to 350,000 clones, 70% to 90% of them singletons. The sequence was collected from a man aged 25 to 40 who had recovered from COVID-19. Sequences were obtained from PBMCs or T cells enriched from blood (not recorded which).

CDR3 sequence: CASSLPEGGGTDTQYF. The CDR3 bases are TGTGCCAGCAGCCTCCCGGAAGGGGGCGGCACAGATACGCAGTATTTT. V and J are TRBV9 and TRBJ2-3; 7 nucleotides agree with TRBD1. Germline CDR1 and CDR2: SGDLS and YYNGEE. V shed 4 bases and J 1 base; nucleotides not matched to a gene: 9. The CDR3 totals 16 residues.